Listed here are 9 T cell receptor beta chains from one sample, sequenced in a study of cytomegalovirus exposure and HLA in healthy donors. Primers included in the PCR were 60 Vbeta and 13 Jbeta primers. Clones were sequenced by immunoSEQ multiplex PCR, and TCRdb holds only the in-frame ones, with some missing. Here the sample spans over 100,000 clones, roughly three quarters being singletons. Sequencing input: PBMCs. The source is a male donor in good health and CMV-seronegative.

The rearrangement joins TRBV7-9 to TRBJ1-1; tentative D call: TRBD1 (5 bases). Trimming shortened V by 2 bases and J by 4 bases, and 14 bases separated the two germline ends. Germline V gene sequence: CDR1 SEHNR, CDR2 FQNEAQ (reference sequence). The CDR3 runs to 15 residues. The CDR3 protein is CASSLTEGRGTEAFF. CDR3 DNA sequence: TGTGCCAGCAGCTTAACAGAGGGGAGGGGCACTGAAGCTTTCTTT.

This chain connects TRBV19 to TRBJ1-2; D unclear. Germline lookup yields CDR1 LNHDA and CDR2 SQIVND (reference sequence). There are 14 residues in the CDR3. V was shortened by 4 bases and J by 7 bases, with 16 bases between the two germline ends. The CDR3 loop is CASSTNLPLSGYTF. The DNA for the CDR3 is TGTGCCAGTAGTACCAACCTCCCACTGAGTGGCTACACCTTC.

The chain is built from TRBV5-5 and TRBJ1-2; TRBD1 aligns across 8 bases. CDR3 length equals 14 residues. Germline assignment: CDR1 SGHKS and CDR2 YYEKEE (reference sequence). V lost 4 bases, J lost 4 bases, and 6 bases stayed unmatched. CDR3 loop: CASSQTGDPYGYTF. CDR3 bases: TGTGCCAGCAGCCAGACAGGGGACCCCTATGGCTACACCTTC.

The J gene is TRBJ1-1, the V gene TRBV14; a weak D match, TRBD1 (5 bases). The germline gives CDR1 SGHDN, CDR2 FVKESK. CDR3 length: 13 residues. V was cut by 4 bases and J by 7 bases, with 13 bases left in between. The chain's CDR3 is CASSLRVDSEAFF. The DNA of the CDR3 is TGTGCCAGCAGCCTAAGGGTAGACAGTGAAGCTTTCTTT.

The chain couples TRBV29-1 to TRBJ2-3; D may be TRBD2 (5 bases). Germline CDR1 is SQVTM and CDR2 is ANQGSEA. CDR3 length equals 13 residues. V was clipped by 6 bases and J by 0 bases, with 10 bases between them. The CDR3 DNA sequence: TGCAGCGTCACGGGAATTAGCACAGATACGCAGTATTTT. Translating it yields CSVTGISTDTQYF.

This chain joins TRBV18 and TRBJ2-7; 8 bases map to TRBD1. V shed 5 bases, J shed 4 bases, and the junction held 7 bases outside the gene matches. The germline V gene encodes CDR1 KGHSH and CDR2 LQKENI. The CDR3 covers 14 residues. CDR3 protein: CASSSGQGYYEQYF. The CDR3 DNA follows: TGTGCCAGCTCATCCGGACAGGGATATTACGAGCAGTACTTC.

This clone was found once. The rearrangement joins TRBV7-9 to TRBJ2-1; no clear D gene. This CDR3 has 14 amino acids. Germline assignment: CDR1 SEHNR and CDR2 FQNEAQ (reference sequence). With 3 bases removed from V and 6 bases from J, the gap between germline ends came to 12 bases. CDR3 loop: CASSLAGFVNEQFF. The CDR3 nucleotides read TGTGCCAGCAGCTTGGCAGGTTTCGTCAATGAGCAGTTCTTC.

CDR3 region: CASRNLPAGGYNEQFF. The CDR3 nucleotides read TGTGCCAGCAGGAACCTTCCGGCGGGGGGGTACAATGAGCAGTTCTTC. The gene calls are TRBV2 and TRBJ2-1; 9 nucleotides agree with TRBD2. The CDR3 contains 16 residues. V shed 6 bases and J 4 bases; nucleotides not matched to a gene: 10. The germline CDR1 and CDR2 sequences are SNHLY and FYNNEI.

The chain links TRBV7-2 to TRBJ2-7; 7 bases are a match to TRBD1. The CDR3 runs 12 residues. V lost 4 bases and J lost 7; bases outside the gene matches: 4. CDR1 is SGHTA and CDR2 is FQGNSA in the germline V gene. The CDR3 bases are TGTGCCAGCAGCTCGGGACAGTTGGAGCAGTACTTC. Protein: CASSSGQLEQYF.